A selection of T cell receptor beta chains follows, all from one sample in a study of CD8+ T cells in alopecia areata. Some clones are missing from TCRdb's copy, which holds only in-frame ones; the method was immunoSEQ multiplex PCR. The sample has around 190,000 clones; 64% are singletons. This material consisted of CD4+ T cells sorted from blood, taken at week 4, from a patient treated with tofacitinib. Receptors originate from a human donor with alopecia areata. The CDR3 runs from the conserved cysteine through the conserved F or W. The order of the fields is clone size, D gene, V gene, J gene, CDR3 DNA, CDR3 protein. A D gene is named only where the DNA matches it firmly. Size tells how often a clone was seen (once, few, many) or the class of an expanded clone, and some rows leave it out.

>.|TRBD1|TRBV5-4|TRBJ1-2
TGTGCCAGCAGCCCGGACCGGACAGGGTTTGGCTACACCTTC
CASSPDRTGFGYTF
>.|.|TRBV11-2|TRBJ1-2
TGTGCCAGCAGCCCATCAATACCAGGGGGCTACACCTTC
CASSPSIPGGYTF
>.|TRBD1|TRBV7-9|TRBJ1-2
TGTGCCAGCAGACAAGGACAGGGGCGAGGCTACACCTTC
CASRQGQGRGYTF
>.|.|TRBV7-7|TRBJ1-5
TGTGCTAGCAGCTTAGATCTGGGTCAGCCCCAGCATTTT
CASSLDLGQPQHF
>few|.|TRBV4-3|TRBJ1-2
TGCGCCAGCAGCCAAGGAGCCACAGGGAACTATGGCTACACCTTC
CASSQGATGNYGYTF
>.|.|TRBV29-1|TRBJ2-7
TGCAGCGTTGAGTTAACCTCTTCCCCCTACGAGCAGTACTTC
CSVELTSSPYEQYF
>.|TRBD2|TRBV7-2|TRBJ2-3
TGTGCCAGCAGCCTAGGGGGACTAGGGATAGATACGCAGTATTTT
CASSLGGLGIDTQYF
>.|TRBD1|TRBV10-2|TRBJ1-6
TGCGCCAGCAGAGTACAGGGGGCGTCGGCAAGAAATTCACCCCTCCACTTT
CASRVQGASARNSPLHF
>.|.|TRBV10-3|TRBJ2-3
TGTGCCATCAGTGCTCGGGGTGAAGATACGCAGTATTTT
CAISARGEDTQYF
>.|TRBD2|TRBV7-2|TRBJ2-7
TGTGCCAGCAGAAGACCCGGGGGGGACCTCTACGAGCAGTACTTC
CASRRPGGDLYEQYF
>.|.|TRBV7-9|TRBJ1-5
TGTGCCAGCAGCAAAGGACAGCTATATAGCAATCAGCCCCAGCATTTT
CASSKGQLYSNQPQHF
>few|.|TRBV4-3|TRBJ2-5
TGCGCCAGCAGCCAAGACTGGGGGGCCCAGGAGACCCAGTACTTC
CASSQDWGAQETQYF
>.|.|TRBV4-2|TRBJ1-4
TGTGCCAGCAGCCAAGATAGACGGATTAATGAAAAACTGTTTTTT
CASSQDRRINEKLFF
>.|.|TRBV12-5|TRBJ1-2
TGTGCTAGTGGTTTGGCCACGCCAAACAGGGTTACCTATGGCTACACCTTC
CASGLATPNRVTYGYTF
>.|.|TRBV6-5|TRBJ1-6
TGTGCCAGCAGTGAGGACAGTATGGATTCACCCCTCCACTTT
CASSEDSMDSPLHF
>.|.|TRBV7-2|TRBJ1-1
TGTGCCAGCAGCTTCTTTCTGACTGAAGCTTTCTTT
CASSFFLTEAFF
>.|.|TRBV6-5|TRBJ1-1
TGTGCCAGCAGTTACTCGGGGCCGAGCCTTGGCACTGAAGCTTTCTTT
CASSYSGPSLGTEAFF
>.|.|TRBV6-1|TRBJ1-1
TGTGCCAGCAGAGAGACAGGGAACACTGAAGCTTTCTTT
CASRETGNTEAFF
>.|.|TRBV4-3|TRBJ1-2
TGCGCCAGCAGCCAAGATCTCAGGGAAGTAGGCTACACCTTC
CASSQDLREVGYTF
>.|.|TRBV4-1|TRBJ2-7
TGCGCCAGCAGCCCCATTGGCAGGTCCCCCACTCTCCGGCAGTACTTC
CASSPIGRSPTLRQYF
>.|.|TRBV18|TRBJ2-3
TGTGCCAGCTCATCTTACGGGGGCACAGATACGCAGTATTTT
CASSSYGGTDTQYF
>few|.|TRBV30|TRBJ1-2
TGTGTCGGGTCTGACTATGGCTACACCTTC
CVGSDYGYTF
>.|TRBD2|TRBV4-3|TRBJ2-5
TGCGCCAGCAGCCAGGGGACTAGCTCTCTCCAAGAGACCCAGTACTTC
CASSQGTSSLQETQYF
>.|.|TRBV6-5|TRBJ1-2
TGTGCCAGCAGTCCATCAGGGGTAACTGGCTACACCTTC
CASSPSGVTGYTF
>.|.|TRBV11-2|TRBJ2-1
TGTGCCAGCAGCCCACGGCAGGGGGGCCCGTACAATGAGCAGTTCTTC
CASSPRQGGPYNEQFF
>few|.|TRBV7-9|TRBJ1-1
TGTGCCAGCAGCTTTATGAACACTGAAGCTTTCTTT
CASSFMNTEAFF
>.|.|TRBV29-1|TRBJ2-5
TGCAGCGTTTACAGGGATACGGAGACCCAGTACTTC
CSVYRDTETQYF
>.|TRBD1|TRBV18|TRBJ2-7
TGTGCCAGCACTCGGGACAGGTTGGGCGAGCAGTACTTC
CASTRDRLGEQYF
>.|TRBD2|TRBV5-1|TRBJ2-1
TGCGCCAGCAGCCCGCCGGGACTAGCGGGGGGGACTAATGAGCAGTTCTTC
CASSPPGLAGGTNEQFF
>.|.|TRBV6-6|TRBJ1-6
TGTGCCAGCAGTACCGACATGGAGGGACGGAACTCACCCCTCCACTTT
CASSTDMEGRNSPLHF
>.|.|TRBV27|TRBJ1-2
TGTGCCAGCAGTTTGGACTATCGCTTTCCCGGCTACACCTTC
CASSLDYRFPGYTF
>.|.|TRBV7-6|TRBJ2-7
TGTGCCAGCAGCTTAAGGCAGGGTACCCACGAGCAGTACTTC
CASSLRQGTHEQYF
>.|.|TRBV7-9|TRBJ1-2
TGTGCCAGCAGCCCCCGGGTCAGCTACTATGGCTACACCTTC
CASSPRVSYYGYTF
>.|.|TRBV7-2|TRBJ1-1
TGTGCCAGCAGCTTAGATCCTACAACCACTGAAGCTTTCTTT
CASSLDPTTTEAFF
>.|TRBD1|TRBV6-5|TRBJ2-7
TGTGCCAGCAGCGCCCAGGGGACAGGGTATTACGAGCAGTACTTC
CASSAQGTGYYEQYF